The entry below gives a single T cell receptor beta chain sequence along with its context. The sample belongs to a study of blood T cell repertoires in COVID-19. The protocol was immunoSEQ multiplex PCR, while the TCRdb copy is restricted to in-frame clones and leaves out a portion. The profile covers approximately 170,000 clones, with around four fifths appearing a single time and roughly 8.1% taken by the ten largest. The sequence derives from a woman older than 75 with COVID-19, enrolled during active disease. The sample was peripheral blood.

CDR3 bases: TGTGCCAGCAGTGAACCGGGGATAGGGGGTGAAAAACTGTTTTTT. Protein product: CASSEPGIGGEKLFF. This rearrangement joins TRBV6-1 to TRBJ1-4; possibly TRBD1 for D (6 bases). V lost 2 bases, J lost 7 bases, and 14 bases lay in between. CDR1 is MNHNS, CDR2 SASEGT, per germline. The CDR3 sequence is 15 residues long.